Listed here is a single T cell receptor beta chain. The sample comes from a study of blood T cell dynamics during melanoma immunotherapy. Germline V gene data show CDR1 as LNHDA and CDR2 as SQIVND (reference sequence). There are 13 residues in the CDR3. Between the trimmed V and J ends, which lost 5 bases and 3 bases, there was a span of 8 bases. Generated by immunoSEQ multiplex PCR, the TCRdb table keeps only in-frame clones and is missing some. The sample yields about 11,000 clones, around nine tenths seen once. The time point is: week 3, after first cycle of checkpoint inhibitor. The rearrangement joins TRBV19 to TRBJ2-4; no reliable D call. The material was blood, obtained from a patient treated with checkpoint blockade. The sequence came from a human donor with melanoma. The CDR3 region is CASSPLDKNIQYF. The CDR3, as DNA: TGTGCCAGTAGTCCACTCGACAAAAACATTCAGTACTTC.